The next 23 T cell receptor beta chains were all read from a single sample in a study of T cell repertoires in ileal Crohn's disease. Time point of the sample: neoterminal ileum biopsy at postoperative endoscopy, about 6 months after surgery. Generated by immunoSEQ multiplex PCR, the TCRdb table keeps only in-frame clones and is missing some. The table records about 12,000 clones, 82% of them present only once. The sequenced material came from ileal tissue. Receptors were obtained from an adult with Crohn's disease.

The V call is TRBV19, the J call TRBJ1-1; 7 positions match TRBD1. CDR3 length: 15 residues. Germline loops: CDR1 LNHDA, CDR2 SQIVND (reference sequence). Trimming at V came to 8 bases and at J to 0 bases, leaving 9 bases not matched to a gene. This chain's CDR3 is CASSITGALNTEAFF. CDR3 nucleotide sequence: TGTGCCAGTTCGATAACAGGGGCCCTGAACACTGAAGCTTTCTTT.

The chain has TRBV6-5 and TRBJ2-1; the match to TRBD2 covers 9 bases. CDR1 and CDR2 from the germline V gene are MNHEY and SVGAGI. This CDR3 comprises 13 residues. Germline trimming cut 6 bases from V and 3 bases from J; bases unmatched to any gene: 0. The CDR3 reads CASRREGYNEQFF. In DNA form, the CDR3 reads TGTGCCAGCAGGCGGGAGGGCTACAATGAGCAGTTCTTC.

This chain links TRBV13 with TRBJ2-3; 12 nucleotides match TRBD1. The germline CDR1 and CDR2 sequences are PRHDT and FYEKMQ (reference sequence). The CDR3 has 15 residues. With V trimmed by 3 bases and J by 7 bases, 5 bases remained unmatched. In DNA, the CDR3 is TGTGCCAGCAGCTTTTTGGGACAGGGGGCAAATACGCAGTATTTT. Translating gives CASSFLGQGANTQYF.

This chain links TRBV13 with TRBJ2-2; D remains ambiguous. V was clipped by 3 bases and J by 7 bases, with 3 bases between them. CDR1 is PRHDT, CDR2 FYEKMQ, per germline (reference sequence). The CDR3 runs 11 residues. CDR3 sequence: CASSFLGELFF. CDR3 nucleotides: TGTGCCAGCAGCTTCCTCGGGGAGCTGTTTTTT.

The chain uses TRBV5-1 and TRBJ2-7, with 7 positions matching TRBD2. The germline CDR1 and CDR2 sequences are SGHRS and YFSETQ. Germline trimming cut 0 bases from V and 5 bases from J; bases unmatched to any gene: 5. The CDR3 is 14 residues long. The CDR3 loop reads CASSLGTRADEQYF. The CDR3 DNA reads TGCGCCAGCAGCTTGGGGACTAGGGCGGACGAGCAGTACTTC.

The chain uses TRBV25-1 and TRBJ1-2, with 7 positions matching TRBD1. Losses at the gene ends were 6 bases for V and 5 bases for J; bases not matched to a gene: 9. Germline assignment: CDR1 MGHDK and CDR2 SYGVNS. CDR3 length: 14 amino acids. The CDR3, as DNA: TGTGCCAGCAGCCAGGGGTCAGGGGGGTATGGCTACACCTTC. It yields the protein CASSQGSGGYGYTF.

For the CDR3, the DNA is TGTGCCAGCTCACCAGGGACAGTACGTTGGGAGCAGTACTTC. This gives the protein CASSPGTVRWEQYF. The chain links TRBV18 to TRBJ2-7, with 7 bases identical to TRBD1. CDR1 is KGHSH and CDR2 is LQKENI in the germline V gene. V dropped 2 bases and J dropped 7; count of bases not matched to a gene: 8. This CDR3 has 14 residues.

The chain joins TRBV2 to TRBJ2-7, with 9 bases aligning to TRBD2. The CDR3 contains 15 residues. Germline V CDR1 and CDR2: SNHLY, FYNNEI. V was clipped by 5 bases and J by 2 bases; unmatched bases: 7. The DNA for the CDR3 is TGTGCCAGCAGTAAGGAGACTAGCGGAACCTACGAGCAGTACTTC. As protein: CASSKETSGTYEQYF.

The CDR3 loop is CASSFTGLDTGELFF. DNA of the CDR3: TGCGCCAGCAGCTTTACGGGACTCGACACCGGGGAGCTGTTTTTT. The chain joins TRBV5-1 to TRBJ2-2, with D tentatively TRBD2 (6 bases). The CDR3 has 15 residues. Germline V gives CDR1 SGHRS, CDR2 YFSETQ. V was clipped by 2 bases and J by 3 bases, with 11 bases between them.

The chain is built from TRBV2 and TRBJ2-1; TRBD2 matches at 10 bases. The ends lost 7 bases at V and 5 bases at J; junction bases unmatched: 5. Germline V lookup: CDR1 SNHLY, CDR2 FYNNEI. The CDR3 is 14 residues long. CDR3 in amino acids: CASKWTSGNNEQFF. As DNA, the CDR3 is TGTGCCAGCAAGTGGACTAGCGGAAACAATGAGCAGTTCTTC.

The chain recombines TRBV21-1 with TRBJ1-2. TRBV21-1 represents a pseudogene. This CDR3 is built from 20 residues. The CDR3 is CASSKVGYRAVETGGYGYTF. The CDR3 nucleotides read TGTGCCAGCAGCAAAGTCGGTTACAGGGCCGTAGAGACGGGGGGCTATGGCTACACCTTC.

Notes on this clone: An end of the junction differs from the germline gene, which may be a read error. The J gene is TRBJ2-7, the V gene TRBV2; the D is unclear. CDR3 length equals 11 residues. The germline CDR1 and CDR2 sequences are SNHLY and FYNNEI. This chain's CDR3 is CASSPRSTLNF. The CDR3 coding sequence is TGTGCCAGCAGCCCCAGAAGTACGCTGAACTTC.

The rearrangement uses TRBV5-6 and TRBJ2-7; weak D call: TRBD1 (5 bases). Trimming removed 0 bases from V and 2 bases from J, with 9 bases in between. Looked up from germline, CDR1 is SGHDT and CDR2 is YYEEEE. The CDR3 length is 14 residues. DNA of the CDR3: TGTGCCAGCAGCTTGGTACAGGCACCCTACGAGCAGTACTTC. Residues: CASSLVQAPYEQYF.

The chain joins TRBV19 to TRBJ1-4; no reliable D call. CDR3 length equals 15 residues. The V end was cut by 5 bases, the J end by 4 bases, with 14 bases between. The germline V gene encodes CDR1 LNHDA and CDR2 SQIVND (reference sequence). The CDR3 is CASSASGRFNEKLFF. The CDR3 coding sequence is TGTGCCAGTAGTGCAAGCGGACGGTTTAATGAAAAACTGTTTTTT.

The chain joins TRBV2 to TRBJ1-3; D unresolved. V lost 4 bases to trimming and J lost 4 bases, with 8 bases between them. The CDR3 runs to 13 residues. The germline CDR1 and CDR2 sequences are SNHLY and FYNNEI. This CDR3 reads CASSAGLGNTIYF. DNA of the CDR3: TGTGCCAGCAGTGCCGGGTTGGGAAACACCATATATTTT.

The J gene is TRBJ2-1, the V gene TRBV5-1; 14 bases are a match to TRBD2. Per the germline V gene, CDR1 is SGHRS and CDR2 is YFSETQ. The trim removed 4 bases at V and 6 bases at J, leaving 3 bases unmatched. This CDR3 comprises 15 residues. The CDR3 region is CASSRTSGGSNEQFF. CDR3 in DNA: TGCGCCAGCAGCAGGACTAGCGGGGGGTCCAATGAGCAGTTCTTC.

V is TRBV4-2 and J is TRBJ2-5; maybe TRBD2 (5 bases). CDR1 LGHNA and CDR2 YNFKEQ come from the germline V gene. V lost 4 bases and J lost 1, with 13 bases in between. This CDR3 has 15 residues. Written as DNA, the CDR3 is TGTGCCAGCAGCCCAACAGCGGCTAGCCAAGAGACCCAGTACTTC. This gives the protein CASSPTAASQETQYF.

The V and J genes are TRBV27 and TRBJ2-1; 8 nucleotides line up with TRBD2. This CDR3 region has 14 residues. The germline gives CDR1 MNHEY, CDR2 SMNVEV (reference sequence). With 3 bases clipped from V and 5 bases from J, the junction kept 3 bases outside the gene matches. The CDR3, as DNA: TGTGCCAGCAGTTTGGGACTAGTAAACAATGAGCAGTTCTTC. Encoded protein: CASSLGLVNNEQFF.

The V and J genes are TRBV7-2 and TRBJ2-5; 8 bases fit TRBD2. V shed 3 bases, J shed 5 bases, and the junction held 8 bases outside the gene matches. The CDR3 contains 15 residues. Germline CDR1 and CDR2: SGHTA and FQGNSA. The CDR3 region is CASSFSPGGHETQYF. The CDR3 nucleotides read TGTGCCAGCAGCTTCTCCCCGGGGGGGCACGAGACCCAGTACTTC.

The chain recombines TRBV5-1 with TRBJ2-2, with D uncertain. CDR3 length equals 14 residues. The germline V gene encodes CDR1 SGHRS and CDR2 YFSETQ. The CDR3 protein is CATRGLANTGELFF. DNA for the CDR3: TGCGCGACACGTGGCCTCGCGAACACCGGGGAGCTGTTTTTT.

This rearrangement joins TRBV6-5 to TRBJ1-5; possible D gene TRBD1, 5 bases. The CDR3 is 15 amino acids. Germline CDR1 is MNHEY and CDR2 is SVGAGI. V was shortened by 5 bases and J by 0 bases, with 11 bases between the two germline ends. The CDR3 loop is CASSRAGDSNQPQHF. The CDR3 DNA sequence: TGTGCCAGCAGTCGAGCGGGGGATAGCAATCAGCCCCAGCATTTT.

The chain recombines TRBV5-1 with TRBJ2-3; 7 bases line up with TRBD1. The CDR3 is 15 amino acids. The germline gives CDR1 SGHRS, CDR2 YFSETQ. The V and J ends lost 7 bases and 2 bases, in that order; junction bases with no gene match: 10. The CDR3 spells CASQGTGQNTDTQYF. CDR3 DNA: TGCGCCAGCCAGGGAACGGGACAGAACACAGATACGCAGTATTTT.

The chain employs TRBV15 and TRBJ2-5; D may be TRBD1 (6 bases). Germline values: CDR1 LNHNV, CDR2 YYDKDF (reference sequence). Deletions cut 1 base from V and 1 base from J, with 13 bases between. CDR3 length: 16 residues. This CDR3 is CATSRAAGALQETQYF. CDR3 sequence (DNA): TGTGCCACCAGCAGAGCGGCAGGGGCTCTCCAAGAGACCCAGTACTTC.